A selection of T cell receptor beta chains follows, all from one sample in a study of regulatory T cells in long-lasting Graves disease. TCRdb fed the multiplex PCR reads into MiXCR, producing one record per CDR3 protein. The table includes roughly 400,000 distinct CDR3 sequences, around 23% detected once. The sample here was peripheral blood mononuclear cells (PBMCs), taken when the disease was refractory, from a patient treated with antithyroid drugs. These TCRs come from a female donor with Graves disease. The CDR3 runs from the conserved cysteine through the conserved F or W. A D gene is named only where the DNA matches it firmly. A clone size is listed for some rows: how often the clone was seen (once, few, many), or a class if it is expanded.

>TRBJ2-7|many|TRBV25-1|TRBD1
CASSDPTGGEQYF
TGTGCCAGCAGTGACCCCACAGGGGGGGAGCAGTACTTC
>TRBJ2-7|many|TRBV27|TRBD2
CASSSSGSGTLYEQYF
TGTGCCAGCAGTTCCTCAGGGAGCGGGACCCTCTACGAGCAGTACTTC
>TRBJ1-2|many|TRBV20-1|TRBD1
CSARWPYVDRGVNYGYTF
TGCAGTGCTAGATGGCCCTATGTCGACAGGGGTGTTAACTATGGCTACACCTTC
>TRBJ2-7|NA|TRBV28|TRBD2
CASSFGGLAGGYEQYF
TGTGCCAGCTCCTTTGGGGGACTAGCGGGAGGATATGAGCAGTACTTC
>TRBJ2-5|many|TRBV3-1|NA
CASSQGRVGETQYF
TGTGCCAGCAGCCAAGGGAGAGTGGGTGAGACCCAGTACTTC
>TRBJ2-7|NA|TRBV28|TRBD2
CASRLPGGGSEQYF
TGTGCCAGCCGACTCCCGGGGGGTGGCAGCGAGCAGTACTTC
>TRBJ2-7|few|TRBV25-1|NA
CASSGKDRPYEQYF
TGTGCCAGCAGTGGCAAGGACAGACCCTACGAGCAGTACTTC
>TRBJ2-2|few|TRBV20-1|NA
CSANIDYTGELFF
TGCAGTGCTAATATAGACTACACCGGGGAGCTGTTTTTT
>TRBJ2-7|NA|TRBV5-1|NA
CASSLESLGYEQYF
TGCGCCAGCAGCTTGGAATCTTTGGGTTACGAGCAGTACTTC
>TRBJ2-2|many|TRBV20-1|NA
CSARDDELENTGELFF
TGCAGTGCTAGAGATGATGAACTTGAGAACACCGGGGAGCTGTTTTTT
>TRBJ2-1|NA|TRBV28|NA
CASSLNGQDNEQFF
TGTGCCAGCAGTCTAAATGGACAAGACAATGAGCAGTTCTTC
>TRBJ2-7|NA|TRBV19|NA
CARRLDGEQYF
TGTGCCAGAAGACTAGATGGAGAGCAGTACTTC
>TRBJ2-4|NA|TRBV6-1|NA
CASRDATRQNIQYF
TGTGCCAGCAGGGACGCTACCAGGCAAAACATTCAGTACTTC
>TRBJ1-1|many|TRBV7-2|NA
CASSLSTGLVTEAFF
TGTGCCAGCAGTCTATCCACAGGGCTTGTTACTGAAGCTTTCTTT
>TRBJ2-5|many|TRBV28|TRBD2
CASTSPSAGGETQYF
TGTGCCAGTACCTCTCCGTCGGCGGGGGGAGAGACCCAGTACTTC
>TRBJ2-3|NA|TRBV20-1|TRBD2
CSATPGGGRARAQYF
TGCAGTGCTACCCCCGGGGGAGGGAGGGCCCGCGCGCAGTATTTT
>TRBJ2-7|few|TRBV7-9|TRBD2
CASTNLAGGPLYEQYF
TGTGCCAGCACGAACCTAGCGGGAGGGCCTTTATACGAGCAGTACTTC
>TRBJ2-6|few|TRBV5-4|NA
CASSLLGGTDMISGANVLTF
TGTGCCAGCAGCCTTTTAGGAGGGACGGACATGATCTCTGGGGCCAACGTCCTGACTTTC
>TRBJ2-7|many|TRBV29-1|TRBD2
CSVGGAYEQYF
TGCAGCGTCGGGGGGGCCTACGAGCAGTACTTC
>TRBJ2-6|few|TRBV7-2|NA
CASSKGGSYSGANVLTF
TGTGCCAGCTCTAAGGGAGGTTCCTACTCTGGGGCCAACGTCCTGACTTTC
>TRBJ2-4|NA|TRBV5-1|TRBD2
CASSLGASGPKNIQYF
TGCGCCAGCAGCTTGGGGGCTAGCGGCCCCAAAAACATTCAGTACTTC
>TRBJ1-2|NA|TRBV3-1|NA
CASSRHFYGYTF
TGTGCCAGCAGCCGCCACTTCTATGGCTACACCTTC
>TRBJ1-3|many|TRBV5-1|NA
CASSLEGVGNTIYF
TGCGCCAGCAGCTTGGAAGGGGTCGGAAACACCATATATTTT
>TRBJ2-7|NA|TRBV5-1|TRBD2
CASSPLGGDTYEQYF
TGCGCCAGCAGCCCCCTTGGGGGGGATACCTACGAGCAGTACTTC
>TRBJ1-4|many|TRBV20-1|NA
CSASGDREKLFF
TGCAGTGCTAGCGGCGATCGTGAAAAACTGTTTTTT
>TRBJ2-3|once|TRBV6-2/TRBV6-3|TRBD2
CASSAGTSGKDTQYF
TGTGCCAGCAGCGCCGGGACTAGCGGGAAAGATACGCAGTATTTT
>TRBJ1-1|NA|TRBV19|NA
CATRGPMNTEAFF
TGTGCCACTCGAGGGCCGATGAACACTGAAGCTTTCTTT
>TRBJ2-1|NA|TRBV6-1|NA
CASRRDREQFF
TGTGCCAGCAGGAGGGATCGCGAGCAGTTCTTC
>TRBJ2-2|many|TRBV24-1|NA
CATSERDTRGELFF
TGTGCCACCAGTGAACGCGACACGCGGGGGGAGCTGTTTTTT
>TRBJ2-2|NA|TRBV13|TRBD2
CASSSRLAGGPSFFTGELFF
TGTGCCAGCAGCTCCAGACTAGCGGGAGGGCCCTCATTTTTCACCGGGGAGCTGTTTTTT
>TRBJ2-3|few|TRBV2|TRBD2
CASSSLAGESTDTQYF
TGTGCCAGCAGCTCACTAGCGGGGGAAAGCACAGATACGCAGTATTTT
>TRBJ2-5|many|TRBV12-3/TRBV12-4|NA
CASRQGKGETQYF
TGTGCCAGCCGGCAAGGAAAGGGTGAGACCCAGTACTTC
>TRBJ2-5|many|TRBV10-3|TRBD2
CASGLAEETQYF
TGTGCCAGCGGACTAGCGGAAGAGACCCAGTACTTC
>TRBJ1-1|many|TRBV12-3/TRBV12-4|NA
CASSLRQFWAFF
TGTGCCAGCAGCCTCCGACAGTTTTGGGCTTTCTTT
>TRBJ2-1|NA|TRBV20-1|TRBD2
CSARALGGRTYNEQFF
TGCAGTGCTAGAGCCCTGGGGGGGAGAACCTACAATGAGCAGTTCTTC
>TRBJ2-7|many|TRBV27|NA
CASSFFAGNYEQYF
TGTGCCAGCAGTTTCTTCGCGGGAAACTACGAGCAGTACTTC
>TRBJ2-7|NA|TRBV6-1|TRBD2
CASSRGGDLSLYEQYF
TGTGCCAGCAGCCGGGGGGGGGACTTATCCCTCTACGAGCAGTACTTC